This TCR beta chain was sequenced for a study of T cell responses to AZD1222 COVID-19 vaccine. Study as a whole: Both about-4-week and about-12-week second-dose recipients were combined. Findings of the study overall: Repertoires in all cases were sampled only once the peak T cell response had passed. Baseline seropositives among AZD1222 recipients totaled only six or seven. Reportedly, nearly half the spike-specific TCRs target unmutated variant regions.

Regarding this clone: What it binds is unknown.

Using immunoSEQ multiplex PCR, the repertoire was profiled, and TCRdb retains in-frame clones only, with some absent. The sample lists more than 150,000 clones; just over 90% were seen once. The clonotype was recovered from an adult in good health. The starting material was peripheral blood, obtained on day 0 of AZD1222 vaccination.

For the CDR3, the DNA is TGTGCCACGAGCTTGGGACCTAACTATGGCTACACCTTC. Its protein product is CATSLGPNYGYTF. V and J are TRBV27 and TRBJ1-2; possible D gene TRBD1, 5 bases. There are 13 residues in the CDR3. The germline V gene has CDR1 MNHEY and CDR2 SMNVEV (reference sequence). V was clipped by 10 bases and J by 0 bases, with 12 bases between them.